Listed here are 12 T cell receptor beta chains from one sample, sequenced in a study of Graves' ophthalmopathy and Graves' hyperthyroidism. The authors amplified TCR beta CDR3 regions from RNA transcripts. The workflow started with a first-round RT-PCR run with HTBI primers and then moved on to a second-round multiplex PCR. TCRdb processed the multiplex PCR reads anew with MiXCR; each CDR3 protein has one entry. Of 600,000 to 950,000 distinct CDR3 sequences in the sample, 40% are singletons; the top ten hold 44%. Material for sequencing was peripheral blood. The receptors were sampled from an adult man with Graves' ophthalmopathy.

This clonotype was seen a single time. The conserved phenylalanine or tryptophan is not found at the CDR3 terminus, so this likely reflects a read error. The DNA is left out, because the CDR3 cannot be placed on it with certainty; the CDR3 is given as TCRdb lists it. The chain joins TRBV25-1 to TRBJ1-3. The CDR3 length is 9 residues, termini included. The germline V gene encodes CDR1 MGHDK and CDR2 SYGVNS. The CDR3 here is CASSEIRST.

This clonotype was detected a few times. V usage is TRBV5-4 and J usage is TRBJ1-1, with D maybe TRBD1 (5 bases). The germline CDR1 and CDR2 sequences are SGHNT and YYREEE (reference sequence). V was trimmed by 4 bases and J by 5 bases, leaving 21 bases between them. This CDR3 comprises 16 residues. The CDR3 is CASSLGPRGLGTEAFF. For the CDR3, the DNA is TGTGCCAGCAGCCTTGGTCCGAGGGGCCTCGGGACTGAAGCTTTCTTT.

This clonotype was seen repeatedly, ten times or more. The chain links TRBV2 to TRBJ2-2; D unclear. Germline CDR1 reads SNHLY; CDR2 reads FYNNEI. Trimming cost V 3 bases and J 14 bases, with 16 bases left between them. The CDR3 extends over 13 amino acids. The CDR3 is CASSELAYPILFF. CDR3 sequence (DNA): TGTGCCAGCAGTGAGCTCGCCTACCCTATACTGTTTTTT.

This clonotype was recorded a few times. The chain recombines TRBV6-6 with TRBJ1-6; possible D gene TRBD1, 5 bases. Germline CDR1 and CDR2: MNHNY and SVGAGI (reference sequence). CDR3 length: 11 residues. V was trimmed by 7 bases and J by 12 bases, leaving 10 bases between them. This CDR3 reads CASMGPGPLHF. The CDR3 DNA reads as TGTGCCAGCATGGGACCCGGACCCCTCCACTTT.

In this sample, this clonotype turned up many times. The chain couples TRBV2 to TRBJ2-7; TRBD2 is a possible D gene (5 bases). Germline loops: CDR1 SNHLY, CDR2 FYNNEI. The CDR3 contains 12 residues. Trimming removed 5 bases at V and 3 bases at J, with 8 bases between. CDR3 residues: CASSPEDYEQYF. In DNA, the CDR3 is TGTGCCAGCAGTCCGGAGGACTACGAGCAGTACTTC.

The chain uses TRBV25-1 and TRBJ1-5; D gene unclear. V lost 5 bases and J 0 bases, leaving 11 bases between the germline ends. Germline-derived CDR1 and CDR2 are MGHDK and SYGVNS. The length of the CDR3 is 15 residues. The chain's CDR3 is CASSYLADSNQPQHF. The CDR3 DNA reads TGTGCCAGCAGTTACTTGGCAGATAGCAATCAGCCCCAGCATTTT.

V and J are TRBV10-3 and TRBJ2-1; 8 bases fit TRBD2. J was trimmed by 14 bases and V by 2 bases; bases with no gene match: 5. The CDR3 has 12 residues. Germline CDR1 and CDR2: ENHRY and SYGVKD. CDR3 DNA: TGTGCCATCAGTGAGGAGGGGACTAGAGAGTTCTTC. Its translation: CAISEEGTREFF.

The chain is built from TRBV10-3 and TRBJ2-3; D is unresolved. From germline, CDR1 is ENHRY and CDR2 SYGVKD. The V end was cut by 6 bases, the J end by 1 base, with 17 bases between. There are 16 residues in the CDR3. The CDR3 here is CAIRSDRALGTDTQYF. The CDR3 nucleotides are TGTGCCATCAGATCGGACCGAGCCCTTGGCACAGATACGCAGTATTTT.

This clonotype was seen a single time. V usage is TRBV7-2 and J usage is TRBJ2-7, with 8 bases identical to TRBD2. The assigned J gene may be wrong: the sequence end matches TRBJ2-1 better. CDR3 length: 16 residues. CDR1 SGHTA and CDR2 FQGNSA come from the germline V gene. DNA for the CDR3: TGTGCCAGCAGCTTATCGGGGACTAGGCTTGTCAATGAGCAGTTCTTC. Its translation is CASSLSGTRLVNEQFF.

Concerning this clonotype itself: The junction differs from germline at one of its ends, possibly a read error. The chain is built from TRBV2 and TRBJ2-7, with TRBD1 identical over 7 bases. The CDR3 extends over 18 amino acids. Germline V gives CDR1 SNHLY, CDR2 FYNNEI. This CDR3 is CACSRRQGGAMGIYEQYF. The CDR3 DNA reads TGTGCCTGCAGTCGCCGACAAGGGGGCGCAATGGGAATTTACGAGCAGTACTTC.

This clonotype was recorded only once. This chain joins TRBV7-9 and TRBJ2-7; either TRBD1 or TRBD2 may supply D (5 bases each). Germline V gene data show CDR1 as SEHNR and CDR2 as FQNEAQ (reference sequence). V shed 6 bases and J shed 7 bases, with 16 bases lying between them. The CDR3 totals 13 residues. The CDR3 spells CASSSGAVSEQYF. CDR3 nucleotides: TGTGCCAGCAGTTCCGGGGCAGTCTCGGAGCAGTACTTC.

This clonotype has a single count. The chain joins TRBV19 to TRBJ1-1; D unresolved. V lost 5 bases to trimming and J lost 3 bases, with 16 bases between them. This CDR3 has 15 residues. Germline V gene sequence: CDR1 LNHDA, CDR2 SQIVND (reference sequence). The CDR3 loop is CASSSPVVRHTEAFF. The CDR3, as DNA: TGTGCCAGTAGTTCCCCGGTCGTTCGGCACACTGAAGCTTTCTTT.